The present T cell receptor beta chain was sequenced within a study of CD8 T cells in Susac syndrome. Study results and caveats: Clonal expansion was not seen in any Susac syndrome CD4+ T cell repertoire.

This clonotype was observed a single time. Its target is not known. RNA totalling about 0.45 to 1 ug underwent reverse transcription with random hexamers. TCRdb fed the immunoSEQ multiplex PCR reads into MiXCR, producing one record per CDR3 protein. The sample holds 140,000 to 150,000 distinct CDR3 sequences; 95% are singletons and the top ten take 0.065% to 0.095%. V lost 5 bases, J lost 3 bases, and 2 bases stayed unmatched. This CDR3 is 13 amino acids long. Per the germline V gene, CDR1 is DFQATT and CDR2 is SNEGSKA (reference sequence). The chain is built from TRBV20-1 and TRBJ1-5, with 9 bases matching TRBD1. The sample consisted of CD4+ T cells from PBMCs. The sequence derives from a human donor with Susac syndrome. The CDR3 DNA follows: TGCAGTGCTGGGGACAGGGTCAATCAGCCCCAGCATTTT. This codes for CSAGDRVNQPQHF.